This T cell receptor (beta chain) was identified in a study of T cells in Graves' hyperthyroidism and ophthalmopathy. Study results and caveats: Among clonotypes expanded in thyroid above 0.001, most were also found in blood. Ophthalmopathy was model-predicted a median about 7.1 months pre-onset. Ophthalmopathy was told apart from stable hyperthyroidism by a 13 V-J model.

On this clonotype: The antigen is not known.

CDR3 length: 18 amino acids. CDR1 is KGHSH, CDR2 LQKENI, per germline. V was shortened by 1 base and J by 0 bases, with 15 bases between the two germline ends. In patients aged 18 to 65, hyperthyroidism was newly diagnosed, with duration under 2 months. Amplified TCR beta CDR3 regions derived from RNA transcripts. RT-PCR in the first round (using the HTBI primer set) targeted the TCR CDR3. TCRdb recomputed calls from the multiplex PCR reads with MiXCR, one row per CDR3 protein. The repertoire holds fewer than 550,000 distinct CDR3 sequences, with more than 15% as singletons. This TCR was recovered from a woman aged 18-35 years with Graves' hyperthyroidism. Source material: blood. The V gene is TRBV18, the J gene TRBJ1-4; D uncertain. CDR3 DNA: TGTGCCAGCTCACCACGGCCGGGCCGGAGTGCAACTAATGAAAAACTGTTTTTT. It yields the protein CASSPRPGRSATNEKLFF.